This entry concerns a single T cell receptor beta chain. The data were taken from a study of blood T cell repertoires in COVID-19. In the original processing: Reference gene primer amplification in the assay estimated nucleated cell counts. TCRdb's copy holds only in-frame clones and misses some; the assay was immunoSEQ multiplex PCR. V, J and clone size are taken as reported in that table, and D and trimming were inferred from the DNA itself. The sample has under 450,000 clones, around 87% seen once. Categorization into cohorts depended on clinical history that participants reported. The CDR3 is made up of 16 amino acids. Unmatched junction bases numbered 13, after V lost 10 bases and J lost 3 bases. Germline CDR1 is MGHRA and CDR2 is YSYEKL.

The chain links TRBV4-1 to TRBJ2-2; 8 nucleotides line up with TRBD2. This TCR was sampled from a man aged 30 to 45 who had recovered from COVID-19. Sequencing input: PBMCs or T cells enriched from blood (not recorded which). The DNA for the CDR3 is TGCGCCACCTCTTTGCGGGGGGCGCTTGACACCGGGGAGCTGTTTTTT. Its translation is CATSLRGALDTGELFF.